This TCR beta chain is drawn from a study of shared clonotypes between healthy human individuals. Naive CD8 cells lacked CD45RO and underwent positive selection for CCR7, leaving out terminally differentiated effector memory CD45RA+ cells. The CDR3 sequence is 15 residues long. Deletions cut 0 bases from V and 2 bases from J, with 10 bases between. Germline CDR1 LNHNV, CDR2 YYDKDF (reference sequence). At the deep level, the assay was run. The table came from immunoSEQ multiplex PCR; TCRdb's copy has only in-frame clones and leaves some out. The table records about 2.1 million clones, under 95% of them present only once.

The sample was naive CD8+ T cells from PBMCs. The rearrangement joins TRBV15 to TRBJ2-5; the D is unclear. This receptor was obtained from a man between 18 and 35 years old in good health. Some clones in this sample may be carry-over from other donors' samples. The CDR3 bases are TGTGCCACCAGCAGAGATAGTGCCAGGCAAGAGACCCAGTACTTC. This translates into CATSRDSARQETQYF.